Sequencing of this T cell receptor (beta chain) was carried out in a study of T-cell reconstitution after alpha-beta-depleted transplantation in children. Study-wide findings and caveats: About two months after transplant, alpha-beta T cells reportedly came from several hundred expanded graft clones.

In the case of this clonotype: As yet, its antigen is unknown.

The CDR3 is 18 amino acids. The germline V and J ends were trimmed by 2 bases and 2 bases, with 22 bases remaining between them. Preparation of the TCRbeta library involved a method that used unique molecular identifiers. TCRdb used MiXCR to reprocess the PCR reads, holding one entry per CDR3 protein. The data show some 440,000 distinct CDR3 sequences, roughly 15% seen once. This TCR derives from a boy under three years old who had a stem cell transplant for Wiskott-Aldrich syndrome, so the T cells may come from the graft donor. The material was PBMCs, mostly from graft donor cells, obtained 360 days after TCRalphabeta/CD19-depleted stem cell transplant. The chain combines TRBV12-3 or TRBV12-4 with TRBJ2-7, with D possibly matching TRBD2 (5 bases). The CDR3 loop reads CASSLTPAGGPGAYEQYF. The DNA for the CDR3 is TGTGCCAGCAGTTTAACTCCTGCTGGAGGACCCGGTGCCTACGAGCAGTACTTC.